What follows is one T cell receptor beta chain and its context. With 2 bases clipped from V and 3 bases from J, the junction kept 0 bases outside the gene matches. Germline V gene sequence: CDR1 KGHSH, CDR2 LQKENI. There are 13 residues in the CDR3. The repertoire was sequenced with immunoSEQ multiplex PCR; TCRdb's copy has only in-frame clones and lacks some. Of over 250,000 clones in the sample, around 87% are singletons; the top ten hold less than 3%. This sample was included in a study of blood T cell repertoires in COVID-19. V usage is TRBV18 and J usage is TRBJ1-1; 7 bases match TRBD1. The specimen sequenced was peripheral blood. This sequence originates from a woman aged 45-65 years with acute or convalescent COVID-19. The CDR3 loop reads CASSPTGDTEAFF. Written as DNA, the CDR3 is TGTGCCAGCTCACCAACAGGGGACACTGAAGCTTTCTTT.